This T cell receptor beta chain was observed in a study of T cell responses to AZD1222 COVID-19 vaccine. The germline gives CDR1 KGHDR, CDR2 SFDVKD. There are 15 residues in the CDR3. V lost 4 bases, J lost 2 bases, and 6 bases stayed unmatched. Only in-frame clones appear in the TCRdb table, and some are missing; sequencing was by immunoSEQ multiplex PCR. The table records approximately 97,000 clones, 80% to 85% of them present only once. The sequence was collected from an adult in good health. The V gene is TRBV24-1, the J gene TRBJ1-2; 7 bases are a match to TRBD1. This specimen consisted of peripheral blood, obtained on day 0 of AZD1222 vaccination. CDR3 DNA sequence: TGTGCCACCAGTGAGTGGCAGGGGGAAAACTATGGCTACACCTTC. This translates into CATSEWQGENYGYTF.